The rows below give T cell receptor beta chains drawn from one sample of a study of spatial heterogeneity in lung cancer. TCRdb re-derived calls from the 5' RACE reads in MiXCR, one entry per CDR3 protein. The sample yields about 38,000 distinct CDR3 sequences, 6% to 8% seen once. The sample was PBMCs, taken at surgery. The receptors originated from a male donor with early-stage non-small cell lung cancer. The CDR3 runs from the conserved cysteine through the conserved F or W. D genes are given only for firm matches. Some rows mark clone size as missing; the rest say once, few, many or name a class of expanded clone.

J: TRBJ1-1
V: TRBV6-2/TRBV6-3
size: many
D: TRBD1
DNA: TGTGCCAGCAGACACCAGACAGGGACCACTGAAGCTTTCTTT
CDR3: CASRHQTGTTEAFF

J: TRBJ1-1
V: TRBV6-5
size: many
D: TRBD1
DNA: TGTGCCAGCAGTTACTTGAATACGCCCGGGACAGGGAACACTGAAGCTTTCTTT
CDR3: CASSYLNTPGTGNTEAFF

J: TRBJ2-1
V: TRBV10-3
size: -
D: TRBD2
DNA: TGTGCCATCAGTGAGAGACTAGCGGGGACGAACAATGAGCAGTTCTTC
CDR3: CAISERLAGTNNEQFF

J: TRBJ2-2
V: TRBV30
size: -
D: TRBD2
DNA: TGTGCCTGGAGGCTAGCGGGGGGCACCGGGGAGCTGTTTTTT
CDR3: CAWRLAGGTGELFF

J: TRBJ1-2
V: TRBV29-1
size: -
D: -
DNA: TGCAGCGTTGAATCCGGCTACACCTTC
CDR3: CSVESGYTF

J: TRBJ2-1
V: TRBV7-2
size: -
D: -
DNA: TGTGCCAGCAGACCCTACACGAGCTCCTACAATGAGCAGTTCTTC
CDR3: CASRPYTSSYNEQFF

J: TRBJ2-3
V: TRBV14
size: -
D: TRBD2
DNA: TGTGCCAGCAGCCAAGAAGGGAGGGGTGCGCAGTATTTT
CDR3: CASSQEGRGAQYF

J: TRBJ2-3
V: TRBV20-1
size: many
D: -
DNA: TGCAGTGCCCGGGACCAGCGCACAGATACGCAGTATTTT
CDR3: CSARDQRTDTQYF

J: TRBJ2-3
V: TRBV7-2
size: many
D: -
DNA: TGTGCCAGCAGCCTCTCAGGAGGGGGGCCAGATACGCAGTATTTT
CDR3: CASSLSGGGPDTQYF

J: TRBJ2-7
V: TRBV4-3
size: many
D: -
DNA: TGCGCCAGCAGCCAATACGTCCCGTTC
CDR3: CASSQYVPF

J: TRBJ2-6
V: TRBV5-8
size: many
D: TRBD2
DNA: TGTGCCAGCAGCCGTACGGGAGGAGCTGGGGCCAACGTCCTGACTTTC
CDR3: CASSRTGGAGANVLTF

J: TRBJ2-3
V: TRBV19
size: few
D: -
DNA: TGTGCCAGTAGTATGGGGCAGACCACAGATACGCAGTATTTT
CDR3: CASSMGQTTDTQYF

J: TRBJ2-6
V: TRBV20-1
size: many
D: -
DNA: TGCAGTGCCCCGGACAGCTCTGGGGCCAACGTCCTGACTTTC
CDR3: CSAPDSSGANVLTF

J: TRBJ2-1
V: TRBV9
size: many
D: TRBD2
DNA: TGTGCCAGCAGCCAGGACACTCCGGGACTAGCGGGGAAGCTGTCGTTGAATGAGCAGTTCTTC
CDR3: CASSQDTPGLAGKLSLNEQFF

J: TRBJ2-2
V: TRBV18
size: -
D: TRBD1
DNA: TGTGCCAGCTCGCCAACAGGGGTGACCGGGGAGCTGTTTTTT
CDR3: CASSPTGVTGELFF

J: TRBJ1-6
V: TRBV7-9
size: -
D: -
DNA: TGTGCCAGCAGCTTGACACAGGGTGGACCCCTCCACTTT
CDR3: CASSLTQGGPLHF

J: TRBJ2-1
V: TRBV7-9
size: few
D: -
DNA: TGTGCCAGCAGCTTAGGAGGCTCCTACTACAATGAGCAGTTCTTC
CDR3: CASSLGGSYYNEQFF

J: TRBJ2-3
V: TRBV28
size: many
D: -
DNA: TGTGCCAGCAGAAACGCGGATACGCAGTATTTT
CDR3: CASRNADTQYF

J: TRBJ2-3
V: TRBV7-7
size: many
D: -
DNA: TGTGCCAGCAGCTTAGTTGTTGGAGATACGCAGTATTTT
CDR3: CASSLVVGDTQYF

J: TRBJ1-1
V: TRBV7-8
size: -
D: TRBD1
DNA: TGTGCCAGCAGCCCCGGGACAGGGATGAACACTGAAGCTTTCTTT
CDR3: CASSPGTGMNTEAFF

J: TRBJ2-3
V: TRBV5-4
size: few
D: TRBD2
DNA: TGTGCCAGCAGCTTGAAGAAGCGGGACACAGATACGCAGTATTTT
CDR3: CASSLKKRDTDTQYF

J: TRBJ1-1
V: TRBV7-3
size: -
D: -
DNA: TGTGCCAGCAGCTTAAATCTGCTCGTGAACACTGAAGCTTTCTTT
CDR3: CASSLNLLVNTEAFF

J: TRBJ2-1
V: TRBV12-3/TRBV12-4
size: -
D: -
DNA: TGTGCCAGCTCTCTCGGGGGTAGCGGCGGCAATGAGCAGTTCTTC
CDR3: CASSLGGSGGNEQFF

J: TRBJ1-3
V: TRBV12-3/TRBV12-4
size: few
D: -
DNA: TGTGCCAGCTCTAACTCAGAGGTGTTTAGAAACACCATATATTTT
CDR3: CASSNSEVFRNTIYF

J: TRBJ2-1
V: TRBV24-1
size: many
D: TRBD1
DNA: TGTGCCACCAGTGACCGTGGGACAGGGGGCGCCTACAATGAGCAGTTCTTC
CDR3: CATSDRGTGGAYNEQFF

J: TRBJ2-2
V: TRBV4-3
size: medium-sized
D: -
DNA: TGCGCCAGCAGCCAAGATCCGCCATCCCATTATGTTGTGAACACCGGGGAGCTGTTTTTT
CDR3: CASSQDPPSHYVVNTGELFF

J: TRBJ2-6
V: TRBV3-1
size: many
D: -
DNA: TGTGCCAGCAGCCAAGCCGGGGCCCCAACAACTGGGGCCAACGTCCTGACTTTC
CDR3: CASSQAGAPTTGANVLTF

J: TRBJ2-5
V: TRBV7-3
size: few
D: TRBD2
DNA: TGTGCCAGCAGCTTGGGAGGGACGGCTGGGGAGACCCAGTACTTC
CDR3: CASSLGGTAGETQYF

J: TRBJ2-1
V: TRBV7-3
size: many
D: TRBD2
DNA: TGTGCCAGCAGCTTATCTGGGACTAGCGGAGCTCACAATGAGCAGTTCTTC
CDR3: CASSLSGTSGAHNEQFF

J: TRBJ2-1
V: TRBV24-1
size: many
D: -
DNA: TGTGCCACCAGTGACCCCCGGGGGACAAGTGAGCAGTTCTTC
CDR3: CATSDPRGTSEQFF

J: TRBJ1-2
V: TRBV13
size: -
D: TRBD1
DNA: TGTGCCAGCAGCTTAGCAGGGGGAGCGAACTATGGCTACACCTTC
CDR3: CASSLAGGANYGYTF

J: TRBJ1-1
V: TRBV20-1
size: many
D: TRBD1
DNA: TGCAGTGCAAATCGGGACAGTCAAACTGAAGCTTTCTTT
CDR3: CSANRDSQTEAFF

J: TRBJ1-6
V: TRBV27
size: -
D: -
DNA: TGTGCCAGCAGGGCCGGGACCGGGTCCCGAACGATAGCCCTCCACTTT
CDR3: CASRAGTGSRTIALHF

J: TRBJ1-1
V: TRBV7-9
size: many
D: -
DNA: TGTGCCAGCAGCTTAGAGGGGAGGAACACTGAAGCTTTCTTT
CDR3: CASSLEGRNTEAFF

J: TRBJ2-7
V: TRBV29-1
size: many
D: -
DNA: TGCAGCGTTAATTGGGCCTACGAGCAGTACTTC
CDR3: CSVNWAYEQYF

J: TRBJ1-2
V: TRBV7-2
size: many
D: TRBD1
DNA: TGTGCCAGCAGCGTTGACAGGGTCTATGGCTACACCTTC
CDR3: CASSVDRVYGYTF

J: TRBJ2-1
V: TRBV11-3
size: many
D: -
DNA: TGTGCCAGCAGCTTAGGCCTTTCCTACAATGAGCAGTTCTTC
CDR3: CASSLGLSYNEQFF

J: TRBJ2-3
V: TRBV28
size: many
D: TRBD2
DNA: TGTGCCAGCACCCCTAGCGGGGGGGCGGATACGCAGTATTTT
CDR3: CASTPSGGADTQYF

J: TRBJ2-6
V: TRBV7-9
size: many
D: -
DNA: TGTGCCAGCAGCCATACAACAGGGACCGGGGCCAACGTCCTGACTTTC
CDR3: CASSHTTGTGANVLTF

J: TRBJ2-1
V: TRBV20-1
size: many
D: TRBD2
DNA: TGCAGTGCTAGAGGGGGCCCGGGACTAGCTGGCAATGAGCAGTTCTTC
CDR3: CSARGGPGLAGNEQFF

J: TRBJ2-7
V: TRBV29-1
size: many
D: -
DNA: TGCAGCGTTGAAGAACGGACGGGGGCGCGGGAGCAGTACTTC
CDR3: CSVEERTGAREQYF

J: TRBJ2-3
V: TRBV5-1
size: few
D: TRBD2
DNA: TGCGCCAGCAGCGCCCTGACTAGCGGGTTGGGCACAGATACGCAGTATTTT
CDR3: CASSALTSGLGTDTQYF

J: TRBJ2-3
V: TRBV9
size: few
D: -
DNA: TGTGCCAGCAGCGTAGCTGGACAGCGCACAGATACGCAGTATTTT
CDR3: CASSVAGQRTDTQYF

J: TRBJ1-1
V: TRBV12-3/TRBV12-4
size: -
D: -
DNA: TGTGCCAGCTTTATATCAGGGCCTCTCACTGAAGCTTTCTTT
CDR3: CASFISGPLTEAFF

J: TRBJ2-7
V: TRBV7-8
size: -
D: TRBD1
DNA: TGTGCCAGCAGCTCTCAGGGGGCTCACCGAGGCTACGAGCAGTACTTC
CDR3: CASSSQGAHRGYEQYF

J: TRBJ1-2
V: TRBV7-2
size: many
D: -
DNA: TGTGCCAGCAGCTTAAACGCGGCCGTACCGAACTATGGCTACACCTTC
CDR3: CASSLNAAVPNYGYTF

J: TRBJ2-3
V: TRBV12-3/TRBV12-4
size: many
D: -
DNA: TGTGCCAGCAGTTTGGTCGATATCGAGAATGCAGATACGCAGTATTTT
CDR3: CASSLVDIENADTQYF

J: TRBJ2-2
V: TRBV5-1
size: many
D: TRBD1
DNA: TGCGCCAGCAGCCCACGACAGGGTTTGGCCGGGGAGCTGTTTTTT
CDR3: CASSPRQGLAGELFF

J: TRBJ1-4
V: TRBV6-5
size: -
D: TRBD1
DNA: TGTGCCAGCAGTGACCGACAGGGAGGGGAAAAACTGTTTTTT
CDR3: CASSDRQGGEKLFF